This T cell receptor (beta chain) was sequenced for a study of long-term antiretroviral therapy in people with HIV. Findings of the study overall: Blood, drawn from 2004 to 2017, may reflect older ART regimens.

This clone was observed a handful of times. The antigen is not known. Running of the v3.0 immunoSEQ assay took place at survey level. Assay: immunoSEQ multiplex PCR; the TCRdb copy retains only in-frame clones and omits some. The data contain 30,000 to 40,000 clones, 85% to 95% of them seen just once; the ten biggest clones take up 3% to 4%. Trimming shortened V by 1 base and J by 0 bases, and 10 bases separated the two germline ends. CDR1 and CDR2 (germline): MNHNS, SASEGT. The CDR3 loop spans 15 amino acids. The chain carries TRBV6-1 and TRBJ2-7; D is ambiguous. Sequenced material: unsorted PBMCs, taken around 5.4 years after starting antiretroviral therapy. This TCR derives from a woman aged 45 to 65 with HIV. The CDR3 reads CASSEDGSSSYEQYF. CDR3 nucleotides: TGTGCCAGCAGTGAAGATGGCTCGAGCTCCTACGAGCAGTACTTC.